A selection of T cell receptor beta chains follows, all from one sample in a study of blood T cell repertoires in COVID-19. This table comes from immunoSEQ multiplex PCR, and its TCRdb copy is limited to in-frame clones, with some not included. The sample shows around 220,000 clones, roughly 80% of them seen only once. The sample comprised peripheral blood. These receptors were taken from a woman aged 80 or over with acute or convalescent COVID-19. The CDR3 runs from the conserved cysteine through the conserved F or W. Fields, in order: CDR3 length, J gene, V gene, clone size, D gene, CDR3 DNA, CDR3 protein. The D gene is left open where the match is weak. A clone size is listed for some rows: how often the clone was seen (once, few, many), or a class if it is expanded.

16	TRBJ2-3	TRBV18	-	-	TGTGCCAGCTCACCACGTTTACAGGCCCTCACAGATACGCAGTATTTT	CASSPRLQALTDTQYF
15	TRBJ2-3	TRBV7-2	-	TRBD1	TGTGCCAGCAGGCCCGCCGGGACAGTAGTGGATACGCAGTATTTT	CASRPAGTVVDTQYF
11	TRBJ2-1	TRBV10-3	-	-	TGTGCCATCAGTGCTGGCACCGAGCAGTTCTTC	CAISAGTEQFF
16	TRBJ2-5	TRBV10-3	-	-	TGTGCCATCAGTGCCCTAGGCGGGGAGATCCAAGAGACCCAGTACTTC	CAISALGGEIQETQYF
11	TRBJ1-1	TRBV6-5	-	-	TGTGCCAGCTCGCGTGGCACTGAAGCTTTCTTT	CASSRGTEAFF
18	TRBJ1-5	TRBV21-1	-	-	TGTGCCAGCAGCAGACAGAGACCGGGACACCATAGCAATCAGCCCCAGCATTTT	CASSRQRPGHHSNQPQHF
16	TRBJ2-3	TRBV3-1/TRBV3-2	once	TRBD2	TGTGCCAGCAGCCAAGATCTAGCGGGCCTCACAGATACGCAGTATTTT	CASSQDLAGLTDTQYF
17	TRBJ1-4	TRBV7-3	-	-	TGTGCCAGCAGCTACCACCGTTTAGGACACATTAATGAAAAACTGTTTTTT	CASSYHRLGHINEKLFF
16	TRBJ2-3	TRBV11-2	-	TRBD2	TGTGCCAGCAGCCCAGCGGGACTAGCGGTCACAGATACGCAGTATTTT	CASSPAGLAVTDTQYF
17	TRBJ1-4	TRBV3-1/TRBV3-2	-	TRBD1	TGTGCCAGCAGCGACAGGGTCGGGGCCAGGTGGAATGAAAAACTGTTTTTT	CASSDRVGARWNEKLFF
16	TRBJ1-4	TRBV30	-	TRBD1	TGTGCCTGGAGTCCTGGGACAGGGGGGGGTGGTGAAAAACTGTTTTTT	CAWSPGTGGGGEKLFF
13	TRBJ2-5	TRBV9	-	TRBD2	TGTGCCAGCAGCGCAGCGGGGGAAGAGACCCAGTACTTC	CASSAAGEETQYF
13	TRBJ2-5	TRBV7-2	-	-	TGTGCCAGCAGCTTTGCAGGGGAAGAGACCCAGTACTTC	CASSFAGEETQYF
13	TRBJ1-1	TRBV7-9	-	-	TGTGCCAGCAGCCCCGGGAAGGACACTGAAGCTTTCTTT	CASSPGKDTEAFF
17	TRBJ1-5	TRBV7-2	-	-	TGTGCCAGCAGCTTAAATGCGCAGGGTGTAACAAATCAGCCCCAGCATTTT	CASSLNAQGVTNQPQHF
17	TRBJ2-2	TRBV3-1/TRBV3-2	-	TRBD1	TGTGCCAGCAGCCAACCGTATAGGACAGGGGTTACCGGGGAGCTGTTTTTT	CASSQPYRTGVTGELFF
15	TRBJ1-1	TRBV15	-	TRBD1	TGTGCCACCAGCAGAGGGACAGGGGGGAACACTGAAGCTTTCTTT	CATSRGTGGNTEAFF
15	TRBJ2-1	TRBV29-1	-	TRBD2	TGCAGCGTTGAAGGCCTAGCGGGATTATACAATGAGCAGTTCTTC	CSVEGLAGLYNEQFF
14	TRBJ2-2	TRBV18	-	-	TGTGCCAGCTCACTTTCCTGGAACACCGGGGAGCTGTTTTTT	CASSLSWNTGELFF
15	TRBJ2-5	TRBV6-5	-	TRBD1	TGTGCCAGCAGGCTCCGGGACAGGGGATATGAGACCCAGTACTTC	CASRLRDRGYETQYF
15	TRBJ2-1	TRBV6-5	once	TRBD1	TGTGCCAGCAGTCGGAGACAGGGGGTTTACAATGAGCAGTTCTTC	CASSRRQGVYNEQFF
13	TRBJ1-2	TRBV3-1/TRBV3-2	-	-	TGTGCCAGCAGTCAGGACTCGACGGGAGGCTACACCTTC	CASSQDSTGGYTF
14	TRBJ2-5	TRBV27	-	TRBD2	TGTGCCAGCAAGCCACTAGCGGGCGGAGAGACCCAGTACTTC	CASKPLAGGETQYF
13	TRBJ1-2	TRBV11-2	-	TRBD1	TGTGCCAGCAGCCCCACAGGGGACTATGGCTACACCTTC	CASSPTGDYGYTF
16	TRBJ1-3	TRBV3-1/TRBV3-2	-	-	TGTGCCAGCAGCCAAGTAACAGGAGCTTCTGGAAACACCATATATTTT	CASSQVTGASGNTIYF
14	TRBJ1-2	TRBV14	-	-	TGTGCCAGCAGCCACGGGGGGAGTACCTATGGCTACACCTTC	CASSHGGSTYGYTF
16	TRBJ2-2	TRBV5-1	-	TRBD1	TGCGCCAGCAGCCGGGCTGGACAGGCGGACACCGGGGAGCTGTTTTTT	CASSRAGQADTGELFF
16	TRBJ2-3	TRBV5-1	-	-	TGCGCCAGCAGCTTGGACGGGGGAGGTGCCACAGATACGCAGTATTTT	CASSLDGGGATDTQYF
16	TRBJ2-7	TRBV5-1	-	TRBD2	TGCGCCAGCAGCTTGGGAAGTACTAGCGGGAAATACGAGCAGTACTTC	CASSLGSTSGKYEQYF
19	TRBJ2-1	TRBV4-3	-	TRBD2	TGCGCCAGCAGCTCTATGCTCCTAGCGGGGGGCGGTAGCGTTAATGAGCAGTTCTTC	CASSSMLLAGGGSVNEQFF
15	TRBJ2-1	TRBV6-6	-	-	TGTGCCAGCAGCCTCCTTTCGGGAGCGGCCAATGAGCAGTTCTTC	CASSLLSGAANEQFF
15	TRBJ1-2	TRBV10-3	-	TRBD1	TGTGCCATCAGTGCCGGACAGGGGGCGCACTATGGCTACACCTTC	CAISAGQGAHYGYTF
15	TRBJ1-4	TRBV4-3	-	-	TGCGCCAGCAGCCAAGAACGGGGGTATGGTGAAAAACTGTTTTTT	CASSQERGYGEKLFF
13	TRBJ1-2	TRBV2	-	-	TGTGCCAGCAGTCCAGGGTCCCCCGGTGGCTACACCTTC	CASSPGSPGGYTF
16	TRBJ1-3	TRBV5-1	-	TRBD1	TGCGCCAGCAGCTTGGCCTTGACAGGGGCTGGAAACACCATATATTTT	CASSLALTGAGNTIYF
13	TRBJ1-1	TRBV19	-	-	TGTGCCAGTAGTACAGGGATCAGCACTGAAGCTTTCTTT	CASSTGISTEAFF
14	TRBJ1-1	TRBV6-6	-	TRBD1	TGTGCCAGCAGTATAGGGACAGCGAACACTGAAGCTTTCTTT	CASSIGTANTEAFF
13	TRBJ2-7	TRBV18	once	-	TGTGCCAGCTCACCGCTCGAGCGCTACGAGCAGTACTTC	CASSPLERYEQYF
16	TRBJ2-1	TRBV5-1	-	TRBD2	TGCGCCAGCGAACCCGGACTAGCGGGAGTGGGAAATGAGCAGTTCTTC	CASEPGLAGVGNEQFF
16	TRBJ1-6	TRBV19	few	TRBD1	TGTGCCAGTAGTGCCGACAGGGATGCCTATAATTCACCCCTCCACTTT	CASSADRDAYNSPLHF
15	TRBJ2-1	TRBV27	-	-	TGTGCCAGCAGTTTTGGGGCGGCCTCCTACAATGAGCAGTTCTTC	CASSFGAASYNEQFF
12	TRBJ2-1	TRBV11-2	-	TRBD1	TGTGCCAGCAGCTCGTCGACAGGGCCCCTATTCTTC	CASSSSTGPLFF
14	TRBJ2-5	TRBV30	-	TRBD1	TGTGCCTGGGGAGGACAGGGAAGGTCAGAGACCCAGTACTTC	CAWGGQGRSETQYF
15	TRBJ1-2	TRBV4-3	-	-	TGCGCCAGCAGCCAAGATCCAGGGTGGCATGAAGGCTACACCTTC	CASSQDPGWHEGYTF
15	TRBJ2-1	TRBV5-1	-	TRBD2	TGCGCCAGCGAGCCGACTAGCGGGATTTACAATGAGCAGTTCTTC	CASEPTSGIYNEQFF
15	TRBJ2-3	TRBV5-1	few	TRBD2	TGCGCCAGCAGCTTGCTGGGGGGGGTCACAGATACGCAGTATTTT	CASSLLGGVTDTQYF
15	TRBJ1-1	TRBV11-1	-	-	TGTGCCAGCAGCTTATATGGCAGGGAGGGCACTGAAGCTTTCTTT	CASSLYGREGTEAFF
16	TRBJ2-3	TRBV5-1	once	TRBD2	TGCGCCAGCAGCCGAGGGGCTACTAGCGACACAGATACGCAGTATTTT	CASSRGATSDTDTQYF
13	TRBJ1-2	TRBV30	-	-	TGTGCCTCCCACGACGGGGGGCCGGGGGGCTACACCTTC	CASHDGGPGGYTF
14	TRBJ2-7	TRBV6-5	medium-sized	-	TGTGCCAGCAGTCGACAAGGGGGCTCCTACGAGCAGTACTTC	CASSRQGGSYEQYF
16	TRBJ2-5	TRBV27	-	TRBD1	TGTGCCAGCAAAATAGGAGGCAGGGGGTATCGAGAGACCCAGTACTTC	CASKIGGRGYRETQYF
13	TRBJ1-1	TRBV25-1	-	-	TGTGCCAGCAGTGAAGCAGGGTTCACTGAAGCTTTCTTT	CASSEAGFTEAFF
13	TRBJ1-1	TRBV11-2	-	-	TGTGCCAGCAGCCCGGACAGTTGGGCTGAAGCTTTCTTT	CASSPDSWAEAFF
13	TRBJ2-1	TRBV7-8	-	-	TGTGCCAGCAGCTTAGTGGAGGGGGCGCGGCAGTTCTTC	CASSLVEGARQFF
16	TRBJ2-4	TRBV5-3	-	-	TGTGCCAGAAGCTTGGTACGCCGCACAGAAGGTAACATTCAGTACTTC	CARSLVRRTEGNIQYF
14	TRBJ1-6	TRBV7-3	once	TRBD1	TGTGCCAGCAGTCTAACAGGGGTCGATTCACCCCTCCACTTT	CASSLTGVDSPLHF